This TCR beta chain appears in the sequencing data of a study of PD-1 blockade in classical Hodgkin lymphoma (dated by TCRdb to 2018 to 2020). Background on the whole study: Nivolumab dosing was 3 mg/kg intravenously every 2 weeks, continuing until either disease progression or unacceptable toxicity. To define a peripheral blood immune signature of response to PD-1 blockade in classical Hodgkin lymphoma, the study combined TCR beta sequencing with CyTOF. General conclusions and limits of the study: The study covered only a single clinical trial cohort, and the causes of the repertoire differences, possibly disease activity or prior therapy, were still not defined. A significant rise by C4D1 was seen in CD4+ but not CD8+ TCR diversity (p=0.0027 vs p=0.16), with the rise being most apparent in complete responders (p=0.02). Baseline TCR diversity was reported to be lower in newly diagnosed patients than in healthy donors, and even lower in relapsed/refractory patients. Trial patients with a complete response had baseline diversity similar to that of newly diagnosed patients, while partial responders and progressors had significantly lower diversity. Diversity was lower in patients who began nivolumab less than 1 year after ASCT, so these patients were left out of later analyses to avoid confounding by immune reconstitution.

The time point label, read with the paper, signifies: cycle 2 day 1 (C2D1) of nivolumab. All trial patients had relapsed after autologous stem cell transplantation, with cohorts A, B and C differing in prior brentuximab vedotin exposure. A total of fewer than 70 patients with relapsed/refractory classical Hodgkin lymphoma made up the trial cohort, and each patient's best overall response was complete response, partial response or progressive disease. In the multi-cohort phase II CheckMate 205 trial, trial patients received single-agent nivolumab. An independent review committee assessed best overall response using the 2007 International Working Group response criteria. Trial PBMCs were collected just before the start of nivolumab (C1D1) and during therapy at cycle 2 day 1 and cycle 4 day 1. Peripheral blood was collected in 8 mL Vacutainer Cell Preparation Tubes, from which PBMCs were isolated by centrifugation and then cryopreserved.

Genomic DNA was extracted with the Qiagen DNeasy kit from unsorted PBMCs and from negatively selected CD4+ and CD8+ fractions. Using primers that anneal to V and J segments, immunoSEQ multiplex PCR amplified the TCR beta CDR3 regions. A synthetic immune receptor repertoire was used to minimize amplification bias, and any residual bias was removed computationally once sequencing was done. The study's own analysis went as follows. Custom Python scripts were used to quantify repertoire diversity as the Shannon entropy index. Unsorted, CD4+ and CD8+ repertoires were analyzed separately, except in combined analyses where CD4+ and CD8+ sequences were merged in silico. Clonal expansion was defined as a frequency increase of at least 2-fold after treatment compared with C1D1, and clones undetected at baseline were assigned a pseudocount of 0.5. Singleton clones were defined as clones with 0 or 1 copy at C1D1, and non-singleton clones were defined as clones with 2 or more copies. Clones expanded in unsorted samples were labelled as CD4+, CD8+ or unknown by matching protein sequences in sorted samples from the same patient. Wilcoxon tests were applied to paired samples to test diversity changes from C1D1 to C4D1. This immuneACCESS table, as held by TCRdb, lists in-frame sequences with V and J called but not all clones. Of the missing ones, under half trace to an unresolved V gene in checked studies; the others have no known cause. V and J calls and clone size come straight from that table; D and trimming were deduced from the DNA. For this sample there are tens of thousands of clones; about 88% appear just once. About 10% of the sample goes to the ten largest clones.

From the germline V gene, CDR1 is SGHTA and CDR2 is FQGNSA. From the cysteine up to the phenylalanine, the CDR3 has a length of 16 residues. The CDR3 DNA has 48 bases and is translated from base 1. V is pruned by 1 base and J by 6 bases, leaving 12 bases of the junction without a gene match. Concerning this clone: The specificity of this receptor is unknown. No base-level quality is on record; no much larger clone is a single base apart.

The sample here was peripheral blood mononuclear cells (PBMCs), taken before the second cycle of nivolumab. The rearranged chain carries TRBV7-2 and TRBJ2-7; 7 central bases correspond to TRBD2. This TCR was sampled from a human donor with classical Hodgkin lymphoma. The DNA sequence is TGTGCCAGCAGCTTAGTCTCTCGTGGGGGGGGATTCGAGCAGTACTTC. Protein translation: CASSLVSRGGGFEQYF.